These 17 T cell receptor beta chains originate from one sample sequenced in a study of blood T cell repertoires in COVID-19. Produced via immunoSEQ multiplex PCR; TCRdb's table is partial and in-frame only. The sample records some 60,000 clones, around 84% being singletons. Material: peripheral blood. These receptors all come from a man aged 60 to 69 with acute or convalescent COVID-19.

The chain employs TRBV14 and TRBJ2-1; D ambiguous. The CDR3 has 14 residues. Per the germline V gene, CDR1 is SGHDN and CDR2 is FVKESK. V lost 4 bases and J lost 7, with 14 bases in between. CDR3 sequence reads: CASSPTPITNEQFF. Here the CDR3 DNA reads TGTGCCAGCAGCCCCACACCGATCACGAATGAGCAGTTCTTC.

This sequence joins TRBV6-1 and TRBJ2-2; D unclear. The CDR3 runs to 14 residues. V lost 0 bases to trimming and J lost 5 bases, with 7 bases between them. Germline CDR1 is MNHNS and CDR2 is SASEGT. The CDR3 coding sequence is TGTGCCAGCAGTGAAGCTCCCGTTACCGGGGAGCTGTTTTTT. Protein product: CASSEAPVTGELFF.

The chain carries TRBV7-2 and TRBJ1-4; maybe TRBD1 (5 bases). This CDR3 spans 16 amino acids. The germline gives CDR1 SGHTA, CDR2 FQGNSA. V was trimmed by 0 bases and J by 7 bases, leaving 15 bases between them. The CDR3 region is CASSLARRGYAEKLFF. The CDR3 region has the DNA TGTGCCAGCAGCTTAGCGCGGAGGGGTTATGCTGAAAAACTGTTTTTT. Full variable domain (missing parts from reference TRBV7-2 and TRBJ1-4): GAGVSQSPSNKVTEKGKDVELRCDPISGHTALYWYRQSLGQGLEFLIYFQGNSAPDKSGLPSDRFSAERTGGSVSTLTIQRTQQEDSAVYLCASSLARRGYAEKLFFGSGTQLSVL.

V is TRBV7-8 and J is TRBJ2-7, with 9 bases aligning to TRBD2. This CDR3 has 15 residues. Trimming at V came to 1 base and at J to 4 bases, leaving 5 bases not matched to a gene. The germline CDR1 and CDR2 sequences are SGHVS and FQNEAQ. Written as DNA, the CDR3 is TGTGCCAGCAGCTTAGGGAGCGGGGGGACTTACGAGCAGTACTTC. As protein: CASSLGSGGTYEQYF.

This clone has only one observation. The CDR3 nucleotides read TGTGCCAGCAACTCGGACAGCTCTGGCTACACCTTC. As protein: CASNSDSSGYTF. The chain is built from TRBV12-3 or TRBV12-4 and TRBJ1-2, with D possibly being TRBD1 (6 bases). V was clipped by 7 bases and J by 7 bases, with 13 bases between them. This CDR3 has 12 residues.

This clone has more than one count but fewer than ten. The chain employs TRBV7-2 and TRBJ2-1; 9 bases line up with TRBD2. The junction had 14 bases not matched to a gene; V was cut back by 3 bases and J by 8 bases. The CDR3 length is 17 residues. In germline, CDR1 is SGHTA, CDR2 FQGNSA. CDR3 coding DNA: TGTGCCAGCAGCTTTCCCCCAGCGGGGGGCTCCTCGGATGAGCAGTTCTTC. Translation gives CASSFPPAGGSSDEQFF.

The chain combines TRBV6-1 with TRBJ2-5, with 8 nucleotides matching TRBD1. The germline CDR1 and CDR2 sequences are MNHNS and SASEGT. Trimming at V came to 4 bases and at J to 4 bases, leaving 14 bases not matched to a gene. The CDR3 is made up of 17 amino acids. The CDR3 sequence is CASSGPKTTGARETQYF. In DNA form, the CDR3 reads TGTGCCAGCAGTGGACCCAAAACGACAGGGGCTAGAGAGACCCAGTACTTC.

The rearrangement links TRBV15 to TRBJ2-5; 9 bases line up with TRBD1. Germline V gene lookup returns CDR1 LNHNV and CDR2 YYDKDF (reference sequence). Trimming cost V 3 bases and J 5 bases; bases outside gene matches: 10. CDR3 length: 16 amino acids. The CDR3 region is CATSRGQGSYEETQYF. The DNA for the CDR3 is TGTGCCACCAGCAGGGGACAGGGAAGTTACGAGGAGACCCAGTACTTC. The variable domain in full, completed from reference TRBV15 and TRBJ2-5, reads DAMVIQNPRYQVTQFGKPVTLSCSQTLNHNVMYWYQQKSSQAPKLLFHYYDKDFNNEADTPDNFQSRRPNTSFCFLDIRSPGLGDTAMYLCATSRGQGSYEETQYFGPGTRLLVL.

In DNA form, the CDR3 reads TGTGCCAGCTCACCTTTACCCGGGACAGGGAAAACAGATACGCAGTATTTT. Its translation is CASSPLPGTGKTDTQYF. V usage is TRBV18 and J usage is TRBJ2-3; 9 positions match TRBD1. J was trimmed by 3 bases and V by 3 bases; bases with no gene match: 10. From germline, CDR1 is KGHSH and CDR2 LQKENI. The CDR3 length is 17 residues.

The chain has TRBV7-3 and TRBJ2-3; D possibly corresponds to TRBD2 (5 bases). Trimming removed 5 bases from V and 2 bases from J, with 8 bases in between. Germline loops: CDR1 SGHTA, CDR2 FQGTGA. The CDR3 covers 13 residues. CDR3 protein: CASSRGSTDTQYF. Written as DNA, the CDR3 is TGTGCCAGCAGCCGAGGGTCCACAGATACGCAGTATTTT.

The rearrangement joins TRBV15 to TRBJ2-5; tentative D call: TRBD1 (5 bases). Germline lookup yields CDR1 LNHNV and CDR2 YYDKDF (reference sequence). Trimming shortened V by 0 bases and J by 4 bases, and 9 bases separated the two germline ends. The CDR3 spans 14 residues. CDR3 region: CATSRDKGSETQYF. Written as DNA, the CDR3 is TGTGCCACCAGCAGAGATAAGGGGTCAGAGACCCAGTACTTC.

The gene calls are TRBV7-9 and TRBJ2-5; D is undetermined. V was clipped by 3 bases and J by 0 bases, with 8 bases between them. There are 14 residues in the CDR3. Germline V gene sequence: CDR1 SEHNR, CDR2 FQNEAQ (reference sequence). CDR3: CASSLGAYQETQYF. The DNA of the CDR3 is TGTGCCAGCAGCTTGGGCGCGTACCAAGAGACCCAGTACTTC.

The chain joins TRBV6-5 to TRBJ1-3; D ambiguous. There are 13 residues in the CDR3. Germline CDR1 reads MNHEY; CDR2 reads SVGAGI. V gave up 2 bases and J gave up 4 bases, with 6 bases separating them. CDR3 amino acids: CASSYTRGNTIYF. CDR3 DNA: TGTGCCAGCAGTTACACCAGGGGAAACACCATATATTTT.

This chain links TRBV25-1 with TRBJ2-7, with 7 bases matching TRBD2. V shed 1 base, J shed 5 bases, and the junction held 11 bases outside the gene matches. CDR3 length equals 16 residues. Germline V CDR1 and CDR2: MGHDK, SYGVNS. CDR3 sequence: CASSEWGSGVFNEQYF. Written as DNA, the CDR3 is TGTGCCAGCAGTGAATGGGGAAGCGGGGTATTCAACGAGCAGTACTTC.

The chain links TRBV28 to TRBJ2-3; D may be TRBD2 (6 bases). The V and J ends lost 1 base and 9 bases respectively, with 23 bases between them. The CDR3 runs 17 residues. CDR1 is MDHEN and CDR2 is SYDVKM in the germline V gene. The CDR3 region has the DNA TGTGCCAGCAGTTTATCCTATCAATCAGCGGGTGCTCGGACGCAGTATTTT. Its protein is CASSLSYQSAGARTQYF. The variable domain in full, completed from reference TRBV28 and TRBJ2-3, reads DVKVTQSSRYLVKRTGEKVFLECVQDMDHENMFWYRQDPGLGLRLIYFSYDVKMKEKGDIPEGYSVSREKKERFSLILESASTNQTSMYLCASSLSYQSAGARTQYFGPGTRLTVL.

The chain uses TRBV3-1 (or the pseudogene TRBV3-2) and TRBJ1-2, with D tentatively TRBD1 (5 bases). Germline CDR1 is LGHDT and CDR2 is YNNKEL (reference sequence). The CDR3 runs to 17 residues. The V end lost 1 base, the J end lost 2 bases, and 17 bases lay between the germline ends. CDR3 bases: TGTGCCAGCAGCCAAGGGCAGTCGGTAGGGGCCAACTATGGCTACACCTTC. This codes for CASSQGQSVGANYGYTF.

CDR3 sequence: CASSKTPAPSSYNEQFF. DNA for the CDR3: TGTGCCAGCAGCAAGACTCCCGCGCCGAGCTCCTACAATGAGCAGTTCTTC. J is TRBJ2-1 and V is TRBV11-2; D remains unclear. The ends were cut back, 5 bases at V and 0 bases at J, with 17 bases in the middle. Germline V gene sequence: CDR1 SGHAT, CDR2 FQNNGV. The CDR3 contains 17 residues.